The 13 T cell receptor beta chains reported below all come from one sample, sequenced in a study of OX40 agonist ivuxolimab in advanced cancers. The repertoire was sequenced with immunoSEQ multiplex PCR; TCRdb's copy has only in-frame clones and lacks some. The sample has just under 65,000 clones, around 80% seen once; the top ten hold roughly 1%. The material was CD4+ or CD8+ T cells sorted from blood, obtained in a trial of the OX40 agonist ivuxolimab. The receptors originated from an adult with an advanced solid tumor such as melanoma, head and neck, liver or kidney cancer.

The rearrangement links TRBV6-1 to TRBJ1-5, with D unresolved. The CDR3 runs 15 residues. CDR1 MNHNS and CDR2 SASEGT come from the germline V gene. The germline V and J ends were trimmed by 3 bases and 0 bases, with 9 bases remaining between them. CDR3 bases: TGTGCCAGCAGTGATACCGGATATAGCAATCAGCCCCAGCATTTT. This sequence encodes CASSDTGYSNQPQHF.

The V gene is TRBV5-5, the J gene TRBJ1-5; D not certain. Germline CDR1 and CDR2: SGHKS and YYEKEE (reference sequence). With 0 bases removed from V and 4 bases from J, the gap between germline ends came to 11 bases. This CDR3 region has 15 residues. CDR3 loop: CASSLVPGTNQPQHF. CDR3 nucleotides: TGTGCCAGCAGCTTGGTTCCGGGTACTAATCAGCCCCAGCATTTT.

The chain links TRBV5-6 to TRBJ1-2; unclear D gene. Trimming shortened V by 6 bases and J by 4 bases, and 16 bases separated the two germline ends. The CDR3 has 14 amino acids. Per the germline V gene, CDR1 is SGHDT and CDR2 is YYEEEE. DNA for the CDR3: TGTGCCAGCACCGAGACCCTGGGAGGCTATGGCTACACCTTC. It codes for CASTETLGGYGYTF.

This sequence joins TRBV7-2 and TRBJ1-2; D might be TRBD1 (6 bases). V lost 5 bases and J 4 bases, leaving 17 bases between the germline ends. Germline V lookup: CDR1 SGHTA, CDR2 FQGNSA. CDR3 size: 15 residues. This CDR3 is CASSPRGGGSYGYTF. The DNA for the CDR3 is TGTGCCAGCAGCCCCCGAGGGGGGGGGAGCTATGGCTACACCTTC.

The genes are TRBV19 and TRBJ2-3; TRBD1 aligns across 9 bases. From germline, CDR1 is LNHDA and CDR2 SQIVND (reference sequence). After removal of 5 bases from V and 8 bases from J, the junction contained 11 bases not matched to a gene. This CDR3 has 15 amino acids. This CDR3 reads CASSADRGSQVTQYF. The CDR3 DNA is TGTGCCAGTAGTGCGGACAGGGGCTCACAGGTTACGCAGTATTTT.

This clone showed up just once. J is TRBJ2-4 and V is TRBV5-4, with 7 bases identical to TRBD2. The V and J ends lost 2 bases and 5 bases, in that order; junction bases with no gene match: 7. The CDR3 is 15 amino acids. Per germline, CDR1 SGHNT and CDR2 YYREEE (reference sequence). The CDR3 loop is CASSLRGVGENIQYF. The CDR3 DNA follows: TGTGCCAGCAGCTTACGGGGGGTGGGCGAAAACATTCAGTACTTC.

The CDR3 is CASSSNRGMNTEAFF. In DNA, the CDR3 is TGTGCCAGCAGCTCTAACAGGGGAATGAACACTGAAGCTTTCTTT. V is TRBV7-8 and J is TRBJ1-1; TRBD1 matches at 7 bases. CDR1 SGHVS and CDR2 FQNEAQ come from the germline V gene. The CDR3 extends over 15 amino acids. Trimming at V came to 4 bases and at J to 0 bases, leaving 5 bases not matched to a gene.

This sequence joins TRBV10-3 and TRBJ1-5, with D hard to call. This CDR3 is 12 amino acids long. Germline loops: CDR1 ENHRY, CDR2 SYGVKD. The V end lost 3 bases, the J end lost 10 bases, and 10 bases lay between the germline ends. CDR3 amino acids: CAISDKGGPQHF. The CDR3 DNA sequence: TGTGCCATCAGTGATAAGGGAGGACCCCAGCATTTT.

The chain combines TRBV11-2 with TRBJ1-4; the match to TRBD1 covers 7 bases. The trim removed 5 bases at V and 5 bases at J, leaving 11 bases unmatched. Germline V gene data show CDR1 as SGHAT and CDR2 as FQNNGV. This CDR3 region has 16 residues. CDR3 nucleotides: TGTGCCAGCAGCCCGCTGGGAGGGACAGCGAATGAAAAACTGTTTTTT. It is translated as CASSPLGGTANEKLFF.

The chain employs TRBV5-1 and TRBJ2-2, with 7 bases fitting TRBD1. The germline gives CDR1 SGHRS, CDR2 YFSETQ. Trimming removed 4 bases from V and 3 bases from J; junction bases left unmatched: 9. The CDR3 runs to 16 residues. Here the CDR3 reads CASSKTGIMDTGELFF. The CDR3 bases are TGCGCCAGCAGCAAGACAGGGATAATGGACACCGGGGAGCTGTTTTTT.

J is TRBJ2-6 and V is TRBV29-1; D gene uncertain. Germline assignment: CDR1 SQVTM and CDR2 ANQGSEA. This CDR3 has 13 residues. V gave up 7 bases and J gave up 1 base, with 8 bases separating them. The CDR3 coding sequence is TGCAGCGGAACGGATTCTGGGGCCAACGTCCTGACTTTC. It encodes CSGTDSGANVLTF.

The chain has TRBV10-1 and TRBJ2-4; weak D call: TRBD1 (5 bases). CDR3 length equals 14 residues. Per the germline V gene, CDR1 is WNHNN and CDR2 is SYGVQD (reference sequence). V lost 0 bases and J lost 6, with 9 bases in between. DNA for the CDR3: TGCGCCAGCAGTGAGTCGGGGCTGACAAACATTCAGTACTTC. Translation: CASSESGLTNIQYF.

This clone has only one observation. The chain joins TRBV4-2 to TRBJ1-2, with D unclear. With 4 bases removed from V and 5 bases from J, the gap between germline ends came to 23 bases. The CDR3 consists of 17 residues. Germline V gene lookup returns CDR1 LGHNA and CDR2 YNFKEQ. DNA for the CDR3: TGTGCCAGCAGCCCCCCCGGGGTAAGGAGCTCTGGGTATGGCTACACCTTC. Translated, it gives CASSPPGVRSSGYGYTF.